The next 27 T cell receptor beta chains were all read from a single sample in a study of blood T cell repertoires in COVID-19. Some clones are missing from TCRdb's copy, which holds only in-frame ones; the method was immunoSEQ multiplex PCR. The repertoire holds under 80,000 clones, with 80% to 90% as singletons. Sequencing was performed on peripheral blood. The receptors originated from a man older than 75 in a cohort sampled during active COVID-19.

This rearrangement joins TRBV11-3 to TRBJ1-1; 10 positions agree with TRBD1. Losses at the gene ends were 5 bases for V and 7 bases for J; bases not matched to a gene: 4. CDR1 and CDR2 from the germline V gene are SGHNT and YENEEA. The CDR3 is made up of 13 amino acids. The CDR3 DNA is TGTGCCAGCAGCACTCGGACAGGGGGTGAAGCTTTCTTT. Translated, it gives CASSTRTGGEAFF. The whole variable domain, filled in from reference TRBV11-3 and TRBJ1-1, reads EAGVVQSPRYKIIEKKQPVAFWCNPISGHNTLYWYLQNLGQGPELLIRYENEEAVDDSQLPKDRFSAERLKGVDSTLKIQPAELGDSAVYLCASSTRTGGEAFFGQGTRLTVV.

This clone was recorded only once. V gene TRBV9 combines with J gene TRBJ1-1; 10 bases line up with TRBD1. The V segment lost 4 bases and the J segment 3 bases; nucleotides outside the gene matches: 6. Germline V lookup: CDR1 SGDLS, CDR2 YYNGEE. This CDR3 has 15 amino acids. The CDR3 nucleotides are TGTGCCAGCAGCCCGCAGGGACAGGGGTACACTGAAGCTTTCTTT. This translates into CASSPQGQGYTEAFF.

This clone is a singleton in its sample. The chain carries TRBV6-5 and TRBJ1-5; no clear D gene. The CDR3 consists of 13 residues. Germline V gene data show CDR1 as MNHEY and CDR2 as SVGAGI. V lost 7 bases and J 0 bases, leaving 7 bases between the germline ends. CDR3 bases: TGTGCCAGCATAAACAATAGCAATCAGCCCCAGCATTTT. This encodes CASINNSNQPQHF.

The gene calls are TRBV5-1 and TRBJ2-1, with 8 bases that match TRBD2. Trimming cost V 4 bases and J 6 bases; bases outside gene matches: 3. Germline CDR1 SGHRS, CDR2 YFSETQ. This CDR3 is 13 amino acids long. The DNA of the CDR3 is TGCGCCAGCAGCACCGGACTAGCCAATGAGCAGTTCTTC. Its translation is CASSTGLANEQFF. Full variable domain (outside the CDR3, taken from reference TRBV5-1 and TRBJ2-1): KAGVTQTPRYLIKTRGQQVTLSCSPISGHRSVSWYQQTPGQGLQFLFEYFSETQRNKGNFPGRFSGRQFSNSRSEMNVSTLELGDSALYLCASSTGLANEQFFGPGTRLTVL.

The rearrangement joins TRBV5-1 to TRBJ2-6; 7 bases agree with TRBD1. The CDR3 consists of 18 residues. Per the germline V gene, CDR1 is SGHRS and CDR2 is YFSETQ. The trim removed 4 bases at V and 0 bases at J, leaving 10 bases unmatched. In DNA form, the CDR3 reads TGCGCCAGCAGCCCGGGACAGCGATCTTTCTCTGGGGCCAACGTCCTGACTTTC. This translates into CASSPGQRSFSGANVLTF.

The V and J genes are TRBV7-9 and TRBJ2-7, with D possibly being TRBD2 (5 bases). This CDR3 region has 13 residues. V was shortened by 4 bases and J by 6 bases, with 13 bases between the two germline ends. Germline CDR1 reads SEHNR; CDR2 reads FQNEAQ (reference sequence). The DNA for the CDR3 is TGTGCCAGCAGCTCGTCTCCCGGGGTCGAGCAGTACTTC. Residues: CASSSSPGVEQYF.

The rearrangement uses TRBV19 and TRBJ1-1; D unresolved. Trimming removed 3 bases at V and 3 bases at J, with 11 bases between. The CDR3 extends over 14 amino acids. Germline CDR1 LNHDA, CDR2 SQIVND (reference sequence). Written as DNA, the CDR3 is TGTGCCAGTAGTATGACGTGGCAGGACACTGAAGCTTTCTTT. Its translation is CASSMTWQDTEAFF.

The V and J genes are TRBV5-6 and TRBJ1-4; D may be TRBD1 (6 bases). Trimming pared 3 bases from V and 8 bases from J, leaving 17 bases between. This CDR3 spans 15 amino acids. The V gene's germline CDR1 is SGHDT and CDR2 YYEEEE. CDR3 sequence reads: CASSSGQNRREKLFF. CDR3 nucleotide sequence: TGTGCCAGCAGCTCTGGACAGAATAGACGGGAAAAACTGTTTTTT.

The genes are TRBV27 and TRBJ2-7, with a tentative D call TRBD1 (5 bases). Trimming took off 2 bases at V and 1 base at J, with 6 bases between the two ends. Germline loops: CDR1 MNHEY, CDR2 SMNVEV (reference sequence). CDR3 length: 13 amino acids. The CDR3 reads CASSLGQSYEQYF. The CDR3 bases are TGTGCCAGCAGTTTAGGACAATCCTACGAGCAGTACTTC.

The J gene is TRBJ1-5, the V gene TRBV6-5; D possibly corresponds to TRBD1 (5 bases). V was pared by 8 bases and J by 7 bases, with 18 bases between. This CDR3 has 14 amino acids. Germline CDR1 is MNHEY and CDR2 is SVGAGI. In DNA form, the CDR3 reads TGTGCCAGCTCGACAGACCTAACATCCCAGCCCCAGCATTTT. Translating it yields CASSTDLTSQPQHF.

The chain employs TRBV12-3 or TRBV12-4 and TRBJ1-2; 7 nucleotides line up with TRBD1. V was pared by 6 bases and J by 14 bases, with 15 bases of the junction left unmatched. This CDR3 comprises 13 residues. The CDR3 reads CASSTPKTGSLTF. CDR3 DNA sequence: TGTGCCAGCAGCACGCCAAAGACAGGGTCTTTAACCTTC.

The chain couples TRBV7-3 to TRBJ2-5; TRBD1 might be the D (6 bases). This CDR3 is 13 amino acids long. V shed 1 base and J shed 5 bases, with 8 bases lying between them. Per germline, CDR1 SGHTA and CDR2 FQGTGA. CDR3 residues: CASSLMRGETQYF. The CDR3 DNA is TGTGCCAGCAGCTTAATGAGGGGGGAGACCCAGTACTTC.

The chain combines TRBV3-1 (or the pseudogene TRBV3-2) with TRBJ2-1; 8 nucleotides align to TRBD2. The germline V gene encodes CDR1 LGHDT and CDR2 YNNKEL (reference sequence). The CDR3 has 16 amino acids. Trimming took 3 bases from V and 8 from J; bases not matched to a gene: 12. The CDR3, as DNA: TGTGCCAGCAGCCATCATGACCGGGGGGGCCTCCATGAGCAGTTCTTC. This gives the protein CASSHHDRGGLHEQFF.

The chain is built from TRBV9 and TRBJ1-2; a weak D match, TRBD1 (6 bases). CDR3 size: 15 residues. V dropped 1 base and J dropped 4 bases, with 14 bases sitting between them. The germline gives CDR1 SGDLS, CDR2 YYNGEE. CDR3 bases: TGTGCCAGCAGCGTATCCGGACAGACTACCTATGGCTACACCTTC. This encodes CASSVSGQTTYGYTF.

The chain combines TRBV19 with TRBJ2-1; 7 bases align to TRBD1. CDR3 length equals 14 residues. Looked up from germline, CDR1 is LNHDA and CDR2 is SQIVND (reference sequence). The CDR3 reads CDTRSKDRANEQFF. CDR3 in DNA: TGTGATACCCGATCCAAAGACAGGGCGAATGAGCAGTTCTTC.

The rearrangement links TRBV5-1 to TRBJ2-5; the match to TRBD1 covers 7 bases. The V gene end was trimmed by 3 bases and the J gene end by 5 bases; junction bases not matched to a gene: 13. This CDR3 comprises 16 residues. Germline V gene lookup returns CDR1 SGHRS and CDR2 YFSETQ. DNA for the CDR3: TGCGCCAGCAGCTCACGACCTAACGGACAGGTGGAGACCCAGTACTTC. It is translated as CASSSRPNGQVETQYF.

The chain employs TRBV5-1 and TRBJ2-7; 8 positions agree with TRBD1. Germline assignment: CDR1 SGHRS and CDR2 YFSETQ. This CDR3 spans 14 amino acids. V shed 1 base and J 6 bases; nucleotides not matched to a gene: 6. The CDR3 coding sequence is TGCGCCAGCAGCTTGAGGGCAGGGGGCGGCGAGCAGTACTTC. Translating it yields CASSLRAGGGEQYF. Based on the CDR3 plus reference TRBV5-1 and TRBJ2-7, the full variable domain is KAGVTQTPRYLIKTRGQQVTLSCSPISGHRSVSWYQQTPGQGLQFLFEYFSETQRNKGNFPGRFSGRQFSNSRSEMNVSTLELGDSALYLCASSLRAGGGEQYFGPGTRLTVT.

The J gene is TRBJ1-2, the V gene TRBV19, with unresolved D. The length of the CDR3 is 12 residues. Per germline, CDR1 LNHDA and CDR2 SQIVND (reference sequence). V was trimmed by 6 bases and J by 9 bases, leaving 14 bases between them. The DNA of the CDR3 is TGTGCCAGTAGCCCGCCGGGGTTCAGCTACACCTTC. Translation gives CASSPPGFSYTF.

This chain connects TRBV5-4 to TRBJ2-5, with 10 bases lining up with TRBD2. Germline V gene sequence: CDR1 SGHNT, CDR2 YYREEE (reference sequence). The CDR3 runs 17 residues. J was trimmed by 5 bases and V by 4 bases; bases with no gene match: 14. CDR3 loop: CASSKDATSGVQETQYF. The CDR3 nucleotides are TGTGCCAGCAGCAAGGACGCCACTAGCGGGGTACAGGAGACCCAGTACTTC.

A few counts support this clone. This rearrangement joins TRBV27 to TRBJ2-5; TRBD1 aligns across 8 bases. After removal of 5 bases from V and 5 bases from J, the junction contained 10 bases not matched to a gene. This CDR3 is 15 amino acids long. The V gene's germline CDR1 is MNHEY and CDR2 SMNVEV (reference sequence). CDR3 nucleotide sequence: TGTGCCAGCAGTCCAGCGGACAGGGCGTGGGAGACCCAGTACTTC. It is translated as CASSPADRAWETQYF.

The genes are TRBV5-4 and TRBJ1-1, with a tentative D call TRBD1 (5 bases). V was cut by 5 bases and J by 4 bases, with 15 bases left in between. Germline assignment: CDR1 SGHNT and CDR2 YYREEE (reference sequence). The CDR3 spans 14 residues. CDR3 in DNA: TGTGCCAGCAGGACGAGAGCGGGGCCCACTGAAGCTTTCTTT. The encoded protein is CASRTRAGPTEAFF.

This chain uses TRBV18 with TRBJ1-1; 9 bases are a match to TRBD1. The length of the CDR3 is 15 residues. Germline trimming cut 2 bases from V and 1 base from J; bases unmatched to any gene: 2. Germline CDR1 reads KGHSH; CDR2 reads LQKENI. CDR3 in amino acids: CASSPGTGKNTEAFF. Here the CDR3 DNA reads TGTGCCAGCTCACCAGGGACAGGGAAGAACACTGAAGCTTTCTTT.

The rearrangement uses TRBV19 and TRBJ1-1, with D tentatively TRBD1 (5 bases). This CDR3 comprises 13 residues. The germline gives CDR1 LNHDA, CDR2 SQIVND (reference sequence). Trimming removed 7 bases at V and 6 bases at J, with 15 bases between. The CDR3 DNA follows: TGTGCCAGTACTTCAAGGGGTAAAGCTGAAGCTTTCTTT. It is translated as CASTSRGKAEAFF.

For the CDR3, the DNA is TGTGCCAGCAGTGTCGCCTCGGGACAGGGTGGTTATAGCAATCAGCCCCAGCATTTT. Translated: CASSVASGQGGYSNQPQHF. The rearrangement joins TRBV6-1 to TRBJ1-5; 9 bases match TRBD1. The CDR3 length is 19 residues. Germline values: CDR1 MNHNS, CDR2 SASEGT. The V gene end was trimmed by 4 bases and the J gene end by 0 bases; junction bases not matched to a gene: 13.

The chain joins TRBV7-9 to TRBJ1-4; D uncertain. The CDR3 has 14 residues. Trimming removed 8 bases at V and 0 bases at J, with 10 bases between. Germline CDR1 SEHNR, CDR2 FQNEAQ (reference sequence). Here the CDR3 reads CASGRVATNEKLFF. The CDR3 DNA reads as TGTGCCAGCGGCCGGGTGGCAACTAATGAAAAACTGTTTTTT.

This chain uses TRBV4-3 with TRBJ2-5; 13 bases match TRBD2. This CDR3 contains 17 residues. With 1 base clipped from V and 0 bases from J, the junction kept 2 bases outside the gene matches. CDR1 is LGHNA, CDR2 YSLEER, per germline. CDR3 sequence (DNA): TGCGCCAGCAGCCAAGGACTAGCGGGGGGAGACCAAGAGACCCAGTACTTC. Protein sequence: CASSQGLAGGDQETQYF.

This CDR3 is CASSSGQGAFF. Written as DNA, the CDR3 is TGTGCCAGCAGTTCAGGACAGGGGGCTTTCTTT. The J gene is TRBJ1-1, the V gene TRBV6-5; TRBD1 matches at 9 bases. V lost 4 bases, J lost 11 bases, and 2 bases stayed unmatched. Germline CDR1 reads MNHEY; CDR2 reads SVGAGI. This CDR3 has 11 amino acids.